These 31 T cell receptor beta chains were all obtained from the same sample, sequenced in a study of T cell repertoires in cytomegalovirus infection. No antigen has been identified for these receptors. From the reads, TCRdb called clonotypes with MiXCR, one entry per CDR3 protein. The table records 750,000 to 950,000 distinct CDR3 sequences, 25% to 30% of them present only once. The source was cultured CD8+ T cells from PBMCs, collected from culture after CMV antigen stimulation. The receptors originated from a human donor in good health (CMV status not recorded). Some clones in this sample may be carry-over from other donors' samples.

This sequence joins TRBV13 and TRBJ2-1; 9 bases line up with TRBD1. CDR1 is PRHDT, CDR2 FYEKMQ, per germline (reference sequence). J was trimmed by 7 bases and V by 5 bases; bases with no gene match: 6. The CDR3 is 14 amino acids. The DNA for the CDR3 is TGTGCCAGCAGCCTAAGGACAGGGGAGAATGAGCAGTTCTTC. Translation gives CASSLRTGENEQFF.

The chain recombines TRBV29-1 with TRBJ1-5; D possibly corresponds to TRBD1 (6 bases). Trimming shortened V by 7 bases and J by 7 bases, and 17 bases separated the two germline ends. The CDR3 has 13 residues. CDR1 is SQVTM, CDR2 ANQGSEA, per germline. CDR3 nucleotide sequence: TGCAGCGCCGCAGGGGCAAGGGACCAGCCCCAGCATTTT. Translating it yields CSAAGARDQPQHF.

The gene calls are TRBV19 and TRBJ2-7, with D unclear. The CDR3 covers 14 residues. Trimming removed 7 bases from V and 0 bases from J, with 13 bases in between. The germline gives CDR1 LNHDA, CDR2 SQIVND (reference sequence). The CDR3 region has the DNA TGTGCCAGTATCGGGCCCCTGAACTCCTACGAGCAGTACGTC. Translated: CASIGPLNSYEQYV.

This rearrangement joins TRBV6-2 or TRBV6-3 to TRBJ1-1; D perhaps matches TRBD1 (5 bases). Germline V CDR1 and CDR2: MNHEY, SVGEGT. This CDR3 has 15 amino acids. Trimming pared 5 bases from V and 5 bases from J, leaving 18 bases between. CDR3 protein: CASSLAGPAGTEAFF. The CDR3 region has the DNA TGTGCCAGCAGTCTCGCAGGGCCTGCAGGGACTGAAGCTTTCTTT.

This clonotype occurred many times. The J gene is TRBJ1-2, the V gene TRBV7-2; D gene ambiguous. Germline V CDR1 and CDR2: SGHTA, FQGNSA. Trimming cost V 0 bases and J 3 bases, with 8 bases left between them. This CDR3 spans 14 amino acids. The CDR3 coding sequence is TGTGCCAGCAGCTTAGCGGAGACGGACTATGGCTACACCTTC. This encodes CASSLAETDYGYTF.

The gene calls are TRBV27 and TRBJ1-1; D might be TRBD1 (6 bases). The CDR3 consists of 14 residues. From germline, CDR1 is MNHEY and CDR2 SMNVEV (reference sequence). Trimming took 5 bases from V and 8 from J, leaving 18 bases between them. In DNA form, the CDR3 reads TGTGCCAGCAGTCCCACAAATTGGGGGCGGGAAGCTTTCTTT. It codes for CASSPTNWGREAFF.

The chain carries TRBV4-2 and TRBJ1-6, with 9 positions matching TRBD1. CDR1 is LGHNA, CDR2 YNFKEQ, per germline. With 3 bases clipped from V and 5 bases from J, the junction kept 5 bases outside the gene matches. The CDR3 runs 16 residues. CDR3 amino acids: CASSHPGTGNNSPLHF. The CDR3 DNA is TGTGCCAGCAGCCATCCCGGGACAGGGAATAATTCACCCCTCCACTTT.

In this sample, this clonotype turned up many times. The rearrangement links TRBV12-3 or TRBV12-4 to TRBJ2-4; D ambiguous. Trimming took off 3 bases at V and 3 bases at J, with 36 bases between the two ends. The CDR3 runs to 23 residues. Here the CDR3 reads CASSFLVSHPEALFRPDKNIQYF. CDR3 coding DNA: TGTGCCAGCAGTTTTTTGGTCTCTCACCCAGAAGCGTTATTCCGGCCGGACAAAAACATTCAGTACTTC.

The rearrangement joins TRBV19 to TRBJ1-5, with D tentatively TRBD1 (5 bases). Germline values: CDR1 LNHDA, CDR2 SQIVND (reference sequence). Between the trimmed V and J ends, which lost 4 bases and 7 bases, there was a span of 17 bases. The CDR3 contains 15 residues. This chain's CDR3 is CASSTPDEGRQPQHF. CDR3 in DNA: TGTGCCAGTAGTACGCCAGACGAGGGACGGCAGCCCCAGCATTTT.

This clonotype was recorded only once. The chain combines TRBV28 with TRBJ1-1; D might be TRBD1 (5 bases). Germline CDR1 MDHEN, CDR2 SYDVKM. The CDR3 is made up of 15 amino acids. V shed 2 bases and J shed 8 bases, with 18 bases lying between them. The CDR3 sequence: CASSLLQGPMAEAFF. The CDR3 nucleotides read TGTGCCAGCAGTTTACTTCAGGGACCCATGGCGGAAGCTTTCTTT.

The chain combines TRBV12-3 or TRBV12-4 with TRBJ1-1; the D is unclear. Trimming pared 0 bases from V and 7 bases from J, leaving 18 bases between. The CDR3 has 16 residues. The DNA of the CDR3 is TGTGCCAGCAGTTTAGCCCCGACGCCAGCCCGAGTTGAAGCTTTCTTT. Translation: CASSLAPTPARVEAFF.

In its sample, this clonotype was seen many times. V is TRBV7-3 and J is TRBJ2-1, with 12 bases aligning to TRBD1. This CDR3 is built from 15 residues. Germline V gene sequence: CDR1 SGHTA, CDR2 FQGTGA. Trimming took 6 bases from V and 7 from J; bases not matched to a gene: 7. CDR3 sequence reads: CASSFGTGGFNEQFF. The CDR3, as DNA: TGTGCCAGCAGTTTCGGGACAGGGGGCTTTAATGAGCAGTTCTTC.

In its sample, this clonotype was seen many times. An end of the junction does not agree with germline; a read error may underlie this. The CDR3, as DNA: TGTGCCAGCAGCCAGACCGGGACAGATAATGAGCAGTTCTTC. Its translation: CASSQTGTDNEQFF. The chain couples TRBV4-1 to TRBJ2-1; 7 nucleotides agree with TRBD1. Germline V lookup: CDR1 MGHRA, CDR2 YSYEKL. This CDR3 spans 14 amino acids.

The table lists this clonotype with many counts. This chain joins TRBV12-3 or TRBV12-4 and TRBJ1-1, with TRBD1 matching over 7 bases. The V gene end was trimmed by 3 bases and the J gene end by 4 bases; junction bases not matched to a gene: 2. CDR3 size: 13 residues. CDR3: CASSFTGATEAFF. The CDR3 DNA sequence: TGTGCCAGCAGTTTTACAGGGGCCACTGAAGCTTTCTTT.

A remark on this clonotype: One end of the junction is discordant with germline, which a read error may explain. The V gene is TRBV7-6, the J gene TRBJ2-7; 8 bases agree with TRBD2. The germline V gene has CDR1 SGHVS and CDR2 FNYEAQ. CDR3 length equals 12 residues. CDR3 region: CATGGAGYELYF. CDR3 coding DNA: TGTGCTACGGGAGGGGCCGGCTACGAGCTGTACTTC.

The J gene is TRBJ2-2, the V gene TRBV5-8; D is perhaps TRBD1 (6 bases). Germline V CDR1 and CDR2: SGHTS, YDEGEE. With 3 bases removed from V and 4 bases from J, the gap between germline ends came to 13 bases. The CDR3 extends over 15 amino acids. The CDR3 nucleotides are TGTGCCAGCAGCTCCGGGACAACCTCCACCGGGGAGCTGTTTTTT. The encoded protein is CASSSGTTSTGELFF.

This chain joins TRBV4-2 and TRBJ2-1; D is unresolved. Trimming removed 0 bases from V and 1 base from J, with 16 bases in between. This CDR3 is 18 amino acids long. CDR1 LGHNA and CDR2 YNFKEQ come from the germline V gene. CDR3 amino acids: CASSQDSFGYGSYNEQFF. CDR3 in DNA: TGTGCCAGCAGCCAAGACTCGTTTGGCTATGGGTCCTACAATGAGCAGTTCTTC.

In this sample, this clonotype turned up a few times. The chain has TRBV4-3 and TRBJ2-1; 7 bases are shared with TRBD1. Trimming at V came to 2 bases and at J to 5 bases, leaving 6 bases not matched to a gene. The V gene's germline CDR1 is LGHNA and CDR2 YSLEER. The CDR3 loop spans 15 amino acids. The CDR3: CASSQWDRANNEQFF. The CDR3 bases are TGCGCCAGCAGCCAATGGGACAGAGCCAACAATGAGCAGTTCTTC.

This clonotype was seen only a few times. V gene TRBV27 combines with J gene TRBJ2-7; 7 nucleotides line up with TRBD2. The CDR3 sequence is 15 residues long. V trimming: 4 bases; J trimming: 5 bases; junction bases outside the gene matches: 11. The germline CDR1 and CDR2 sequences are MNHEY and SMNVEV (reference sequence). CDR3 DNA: TGTGCCAGCAGTTACCCCGGGGAGGGCAAGCACGAGCAGTACGTC. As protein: CASSYPGEGKHEQYV.

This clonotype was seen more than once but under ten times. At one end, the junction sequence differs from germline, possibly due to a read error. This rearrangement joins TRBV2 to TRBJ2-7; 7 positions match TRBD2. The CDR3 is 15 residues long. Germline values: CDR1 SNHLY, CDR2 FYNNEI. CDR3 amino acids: CASREGAAGAYEQYF. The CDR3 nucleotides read TGTGCCAGCAGAGAAGGCGCGGCGGGGGCCTACGAGCAGTACTTC.

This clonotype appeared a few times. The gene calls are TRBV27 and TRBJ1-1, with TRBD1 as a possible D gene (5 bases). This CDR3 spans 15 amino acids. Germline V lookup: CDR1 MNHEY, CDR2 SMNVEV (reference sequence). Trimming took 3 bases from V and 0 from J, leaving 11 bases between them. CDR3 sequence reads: CASSLDKGMNTEAFF. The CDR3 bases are TGTGCCAGCAGTTTGGACAAGGGGATGAACACTGAAGCTTTCTTT.

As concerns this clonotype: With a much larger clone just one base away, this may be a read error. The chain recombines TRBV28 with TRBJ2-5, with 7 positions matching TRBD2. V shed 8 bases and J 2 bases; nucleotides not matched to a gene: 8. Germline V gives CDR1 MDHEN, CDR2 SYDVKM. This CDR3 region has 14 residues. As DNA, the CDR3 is TGTGCCAGCGGCTGGGAGGGACCGCAAGAGACCCAGTACTTC. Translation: CASGWEGPQETQYF.

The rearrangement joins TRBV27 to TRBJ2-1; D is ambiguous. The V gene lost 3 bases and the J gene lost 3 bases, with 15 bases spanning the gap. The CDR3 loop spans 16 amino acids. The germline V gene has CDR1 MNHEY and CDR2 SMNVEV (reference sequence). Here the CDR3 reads CASSFSPPPFYNEQFF. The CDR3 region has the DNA TGTGCCAGCAGTTTTTCACCCCCTCCCTTCTACAATGAGCAGTTCTTC.

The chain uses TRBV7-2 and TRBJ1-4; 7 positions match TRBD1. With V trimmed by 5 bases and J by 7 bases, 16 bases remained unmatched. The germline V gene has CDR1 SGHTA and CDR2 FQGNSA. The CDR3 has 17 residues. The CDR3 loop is CASSQDLTGTEGEKLFF. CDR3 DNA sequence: TGTGCCAGCAGCCAGGATTTAACCGGGACAGAGGGTGAAAAACTGTTTTTT.

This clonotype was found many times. The CDR3 DNA sequence: TGTGCCAGCAGCTTAGTGGAAGACCTTGGGGAAAAACTGTTTTTT. Protein product: CASSLVEDLGEKLFF. The V gene is TRBV7-8, the J gene TRBJ1-4; D unresolved. Trimming removed 1 base at V and 8 bases at J, with 14 bases between. The germline gives CDR1 SGHVS, CDR2 FQNEAQ. This CDR3 region has 15 residues.

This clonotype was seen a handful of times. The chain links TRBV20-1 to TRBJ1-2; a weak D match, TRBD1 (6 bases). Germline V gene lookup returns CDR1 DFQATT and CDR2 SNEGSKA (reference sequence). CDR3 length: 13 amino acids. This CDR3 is CTPEAGENYGYTF. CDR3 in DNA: TGCACCCCAGAGGCAGGGGAAAACTATGGCTACACCTTC.

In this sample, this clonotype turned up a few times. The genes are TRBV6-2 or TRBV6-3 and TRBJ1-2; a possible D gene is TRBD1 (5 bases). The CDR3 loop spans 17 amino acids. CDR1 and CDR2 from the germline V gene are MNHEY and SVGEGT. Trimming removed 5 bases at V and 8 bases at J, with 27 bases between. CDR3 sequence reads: CASSRSVGHGFRLGYTF. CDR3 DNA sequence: TGTGCCAGCAGTCGATCAGTTGGACACGGATTTCGACTGGGCTACACCTTC.

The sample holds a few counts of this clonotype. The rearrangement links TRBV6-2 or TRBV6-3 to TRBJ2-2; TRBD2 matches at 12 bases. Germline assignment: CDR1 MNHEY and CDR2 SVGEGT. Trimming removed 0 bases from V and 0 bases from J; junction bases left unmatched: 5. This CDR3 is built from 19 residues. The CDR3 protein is CASSYSITSGGPNTGELFF. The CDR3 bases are TGTGCCAGCAGTTACTCGATAACTAGCGGGGGGCCGAACACCGGGGAGCTGTTTTTT.

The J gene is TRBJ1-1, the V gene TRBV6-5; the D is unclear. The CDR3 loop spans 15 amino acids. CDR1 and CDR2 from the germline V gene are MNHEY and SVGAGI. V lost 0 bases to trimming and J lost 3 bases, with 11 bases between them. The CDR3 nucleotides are TGTGCCAGCAGTTACTCTTTGGGGATGTACACTGAAGCTTTCTTT. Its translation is CASSYSLGMYTEAFF.

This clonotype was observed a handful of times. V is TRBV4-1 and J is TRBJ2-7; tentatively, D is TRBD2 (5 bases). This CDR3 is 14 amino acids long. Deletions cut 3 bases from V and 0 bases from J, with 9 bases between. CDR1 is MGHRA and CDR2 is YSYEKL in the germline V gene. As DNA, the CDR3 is TGCGCCAGCAGCCAGGACCGGGACTCCTACGAGCAGTACTTC. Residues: CASSQDRDSYEQYF.

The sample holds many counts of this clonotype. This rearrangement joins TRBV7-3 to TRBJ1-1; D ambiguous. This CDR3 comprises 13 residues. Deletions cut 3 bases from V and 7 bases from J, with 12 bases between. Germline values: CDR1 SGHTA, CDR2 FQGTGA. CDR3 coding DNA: TGTGCCAGCAGCTTTTGGGCAAGTAATGAAGCTTTCTTT. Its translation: CASSFWASNEAFF.